The source of this T cell receptor (beta chain) is a study of identical twins (dated by TCRdb to the mid-2010s). Turning to the overall study: The study deep-sequenced TCR alpha and beta repertoires from monozygotic twins, unrelated adults of various ages and cord blood to test whether fetal clonotypes persist. To rule out contamination, the twin experiments were replicated at different times with different library preparation protocols.

The library relied on 5' RACE. The data were produced on an Illumina HiSeq 2000. A universal primer binding site was added through template switching, and the final cDNA carried a unique molecular identifier so that TCR cDNA molecules could be counted accurately. First-strand cDNA for TCR alpha and beta chains was synthesized from specific primers in the conserved constant-segment region. Each cDNA library was double barcoded, with a SMART-Mk sample barcode plus Illumina barcodes, to control for contamination. TruSeq adapter sequences, together with Illumina sample barcodes, were added in two successive PCR steps. The TCR alpha and beta cDNA libraries were sequenced on the Illumina HiSeq platform using custom primers. As for how the authors treated the data: MiGEC processed the raw reads to extract unique molecular identifiers, while MiXCR was used to determine the CDR3 positions. Recombination models were inferred per individual with the repgenHMM and IGoR tools using an EM algorithm. The tcR package in R was used for shared clonotype analysis, with sharing normalized by the product of cloneset sizes. Out-of-frame nonproductive sequences were analyzed to study raw recombination free of thymic and clonal selection effects. TCRdb took the public reads, trimmed them with fastp at Q25, ran MiXCR for clone calling and kept in-frame beta chains. Merged by CDR3 protein, the rows form single entries marked with the most common genes and DNA. What appears here as the V and J calls and clone size reflects TCRdb's work, not the paper's. Present in this sample are more than 400,000 distinct CDR3 sequences, roughly 15% of which were seen just once. Jointly, the top ten make up 0.44% of the sample.

Trimming accounts for 0 bases at V and 6 bases at J, while the number of junction bases matched to no gene is 5. Looking up the germline V gene yields CDR1 LGHNA and CDR2 YNFKEQ. The CDR3 holds 16 amino acids from the cysteine to the phenylalanine. Only the CDR3 DNA stays, 48 bases, in frame from base 1. This clonotype was counted many times. Its binding antigen is unknown. Per-base qualities were not stored, and no clone one base away is much larger. Every donor in the study was a healthy Caucasian. The twin cohort consisted of three pairs of female monozygotic twins, all aged roughly 18 to 29 years. Positive isolation kits from Invitrogen were used to isolate the CD4+ and CD8+ T cell populations. The investigation overall reported the following: Because the same donors could not be followed over many years, the conclusions depended on cross-sectional statistical analysis. Zero-insertion analyses could be partly confounded by invariant T cells such as MAIT and iNKT, although diverse VJ usage argued against such confounding for most clonotypes. In monozygotic twins, out-of-frame TCR alpha sharing was systematically underestimated by recombination models, although the models agreed with sharing between unrelated individuals. Fewer insertions were carried by abundant cord blood beta clonotypes, a similar but weaker trend appeared in young adult naive repertoires, and no such trend appeared in memory repertoires. Compared with coincidental sharing between unrelated individuals, out-of-frame TCR alpha sequences shared between twins had an excess of sequences with low generation probability. Excess twin sharing in beta out-of-frame sequences was weaker because fewer shared sequences lowered the signal-to-noise ratio.

These data also featured in a second study, about yellow fever vaccine responses in identical twins. That second publication adds: According to the authors, the vaccine-induced T cell response in identical twins seemed to be partly convergent and partly specific to each individual. In the study, vaccine-responding T cell clones were precisely tracked in identical twins.

The V and J genes are TRBV4-2 and TRBJ2-3, with TRBD2 identical over 11 junction bases. The clonotype comes from a woman younger than 30 in good health. The material sequenced was CD4+ T cells sorted from blood. The CDR3 here reads CASSQELAGGVDTQYF. The nucleotide sequence reads TGTGCCAGCAGCCAAGAGCTAGCGGGAGGTGTGGATACGCAGTATTTT.